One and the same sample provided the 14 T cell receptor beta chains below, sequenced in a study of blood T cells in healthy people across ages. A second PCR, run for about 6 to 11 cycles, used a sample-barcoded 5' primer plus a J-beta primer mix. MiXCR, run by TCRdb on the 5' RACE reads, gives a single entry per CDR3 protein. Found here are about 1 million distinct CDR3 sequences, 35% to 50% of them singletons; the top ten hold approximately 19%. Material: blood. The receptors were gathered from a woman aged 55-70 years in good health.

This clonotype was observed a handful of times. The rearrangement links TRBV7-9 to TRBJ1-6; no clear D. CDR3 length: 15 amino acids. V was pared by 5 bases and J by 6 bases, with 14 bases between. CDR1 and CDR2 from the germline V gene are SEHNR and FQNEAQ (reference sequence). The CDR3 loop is CASSLSDLLNSPLHF. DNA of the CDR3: TGTGCCAGCAGCCTATCTGACCTACTTAATTCACCCCTCCACTTT.

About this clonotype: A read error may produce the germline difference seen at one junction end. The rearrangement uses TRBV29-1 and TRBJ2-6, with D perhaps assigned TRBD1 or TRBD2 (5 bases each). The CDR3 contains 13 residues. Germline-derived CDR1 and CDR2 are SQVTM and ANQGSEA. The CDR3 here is CSALVVGTNVLTF. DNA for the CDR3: TGCAGCGCCCTGGTGGTCGGGACCAACGTCCTAACTTTC.

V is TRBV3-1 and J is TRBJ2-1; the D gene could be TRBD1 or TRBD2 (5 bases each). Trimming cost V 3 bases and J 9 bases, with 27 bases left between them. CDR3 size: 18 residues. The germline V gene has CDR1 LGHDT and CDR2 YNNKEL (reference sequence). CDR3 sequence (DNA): TGTGCCAGCAGCCACCCGGAGAGATGGGGGTCCCGGGTTAGTGAGCAGTTCTTC. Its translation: CASSHPERWGSRVSEQFF.

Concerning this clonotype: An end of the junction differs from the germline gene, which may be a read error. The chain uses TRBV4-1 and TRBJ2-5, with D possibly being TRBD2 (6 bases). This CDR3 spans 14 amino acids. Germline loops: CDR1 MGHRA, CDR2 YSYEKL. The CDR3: CASSPPGGGETRYF. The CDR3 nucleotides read TGCGCCAGCAGCCCCCCCGGGGGAGGAGAGACCCGGTACTTC.

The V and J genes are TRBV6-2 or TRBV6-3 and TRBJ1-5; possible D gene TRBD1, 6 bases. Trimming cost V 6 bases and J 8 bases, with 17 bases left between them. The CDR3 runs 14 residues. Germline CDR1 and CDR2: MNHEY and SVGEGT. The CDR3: CASSRTARNEPQHF. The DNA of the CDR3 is TGTGCCAGCAGCAGGACAGCCCGAAATGAGCCCCAGCATTTT.

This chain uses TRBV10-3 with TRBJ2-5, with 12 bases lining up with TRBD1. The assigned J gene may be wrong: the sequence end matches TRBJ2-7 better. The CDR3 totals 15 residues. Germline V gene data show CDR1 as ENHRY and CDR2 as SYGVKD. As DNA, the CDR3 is TGTGCCATCAGTGACCGGGACAGGGGGCTTTGCGAGCAGTACTTC. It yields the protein CAISDRDRGLCEQYF.

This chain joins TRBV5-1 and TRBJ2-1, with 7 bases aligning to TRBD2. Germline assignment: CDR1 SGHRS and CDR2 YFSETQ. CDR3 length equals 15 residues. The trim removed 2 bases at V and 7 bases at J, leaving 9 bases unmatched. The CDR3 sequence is CASSLITGGGNEQFF. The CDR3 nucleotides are TGCGCCAGCAGCTTAATTACGGGAGGAGGGAATGAGCAGTTCTTC.

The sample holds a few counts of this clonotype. CDR3 amino acids: CSVVRDPGETQYF. CDR3 nucleotide sequence: TGCAGCGTTGTAAGGGACCCGGGGGAGACCCAGTACTTC. J is TRBJ2-5 and V is TRBV29-1; D may correspond to TRBD1 or TRBD2 (5 bases each). V lost 4 bases and J lost 5, with 14 bases in between. This CDR3 comprises 13 residues. Germline loops: CDR1 SQVTM, CDR2 ANQGSEA. Drawing the rest from reference TRBV29-1 and TRBJ2-5, the complete variable domain is SAVISQKPSRDICQRGTSLTIQCQVDSQVTMMFWYRQQPGQSLTLIATANQGSEATYESGFVIDKFPISRPNLTFSTLTVSNMSPEDSSIYLCSVVRDPGETQYFGPGTRLLVL.

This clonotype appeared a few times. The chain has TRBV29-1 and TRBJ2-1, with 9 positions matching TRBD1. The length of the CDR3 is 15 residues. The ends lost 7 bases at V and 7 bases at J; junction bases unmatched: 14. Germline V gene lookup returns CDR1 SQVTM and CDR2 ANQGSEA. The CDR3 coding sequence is TGCAGCGGGGACAGGGAGGCGGGAGTAGGGAATGAGCAGTTCTTC. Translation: CSGDREAGVGNEQFF.

Written as DNA, the CDR3 is TGCGCCAGCAGCTTCCGTAGCAGGCTCGGGTACAATGAGCAGTACTTC. Translated, it gives CASSFRSRLGYNEQYF. V and J are TRBV5-1 and TRBJ2-5, with no clear D. This CDR3 spans 16 amino acids. CDR1 is SGHRS, CDR2 YFSETQ, per germline. V shed 2 bases and J shed 11 bases, with 25 bases lying between them.

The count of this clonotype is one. For the CDR3, the DNA is TGTGCCAGCAACCGACGGGGGAAGTCCTACGATCAGTACTTC. Its protein is CASNRRGKSYDQYF. V and J are TRBV21-1 and TRBJ2-7; the table's D gene call, TRBD1, was not cross checked with the DNA. TRBV21-1 corresponds to a pseudogene. The CDR3 loop spans 14 amino acids.

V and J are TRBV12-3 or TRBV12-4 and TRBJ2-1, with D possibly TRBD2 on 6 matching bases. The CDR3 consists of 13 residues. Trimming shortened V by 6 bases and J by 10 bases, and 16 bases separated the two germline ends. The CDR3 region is CASSSGTRVEQFF. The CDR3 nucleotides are TGTGCCAGCAGCTCCGGGACTCGGGTCGAGCAGTTCTTC.

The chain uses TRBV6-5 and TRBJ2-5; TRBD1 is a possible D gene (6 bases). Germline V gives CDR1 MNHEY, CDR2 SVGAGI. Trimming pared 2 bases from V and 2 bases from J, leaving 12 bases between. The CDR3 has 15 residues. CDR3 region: CASSYGSGQQETQYF. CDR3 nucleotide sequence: TGTGCCAGCAGTTACGGGAGCGGACAGCAAGAGACCCAGTACTTC.

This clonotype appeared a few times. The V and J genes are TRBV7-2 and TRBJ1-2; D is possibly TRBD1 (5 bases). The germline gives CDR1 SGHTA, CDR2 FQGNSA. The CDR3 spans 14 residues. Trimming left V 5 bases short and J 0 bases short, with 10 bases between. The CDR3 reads CASSRPGTNYGYTF. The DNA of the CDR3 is TGTGCCAGCAGCCGCCCAGGGACTAACTATGGCTACACCTTC.